This TCR beta chain came from a study of cytomegalovirus exposure and HLA in healthy donors. A remark on this clone: This specimen includes other DNA sequences encoding the same CDR3.

Deletions cut 3 bases from V and 1 base from J, with 9 bases between. The germline V gene has CDR1 KGHSH and CDR2 LQKENI. The CDR3 sequence is 14 residues long. The PCR employed 60 Vbeta primers together with 13 Jbeta primers. Method: immunoSEQ multiplex PCR; TCRdb's copy keeps in-frame clones and lacks some. Among 75,000 to 100,000 clones, about 72% were seen once, and the ten largest hold under 20%. The chain has TRBV18 and TRBJ1-1; D is undetermined. The source material was PBMCs. This receptor was taken from a woman between 55 and 75 years old in good health and CMV-seropositive. CDR3 amino acids: CASSPGLQNTEAFF. Written as DNA, the CDR3 is TGTGCCAGCTCACCTGGACTGCAGAACACTGAAGCTTTCTTT.